The 27 T cell receptor beta chains reported below all come from one sample, sequenced in a study of T cells after yellow fever vaccination. TCRdb ran MiXCR on the 5' RACE reads and lists one entry per CDR3 protein. This sample yields some 600,000 distinct CDR3 sequences, of which around 17% are seen a single time; roughly 17% belongs to the top ten. Here the sequenced sample was PBMCs, taken about 5 days after the first yellow fever vaccination. These receptors all come from a man younger than 30 who received the YFV17D yellow fever vaccine.

This clonotype occurred a few times. The chain combines TRBV7-9 with TRBJ2-6; no definite D call. The CDR3 loop spans 16 amino acids. The germline V gene encodes CDR1 SEHNR and CDR2 FQNEAQ (reference sequence). The V end was cut by 5 bases, the J end by 0 bases, with 11 bases between. CDR3 in DNA: TGTGCCAGCAGCCACAGCCTACCCTCTGGGGCCAACGTCCTGACTTTC. Translation: CASSHSLPSGANVLTF.

In this sample, this clonotype turned up once. This chain connects TRBV4-2 to TRBJ1-1; D unclear. Germline V gene sequence: CDR1 LGHNA, CDR2 YNFKEQ. V was shortened by 1 base and J by 1 base, with 10 bases between the two germline ends. The CDR3 consists of 15 residues. The CDR3 reads CASSQVRVQNTEAFF. The DNA for the CDR3 is TGTGCCAGCAGCCAAGTTAGGGTCCAGAACACTGAAGCTTTCTTT.

The V and J genes are TRBV6-4 and TRBJ2-3, with D tentatively TRBD1 (5 bases). The ends were cut back, 5 bases at V and 0 bases at J, with 12 bases in the middle. This CDR3 comprises 15 residues. The germline V gene has CDR1 MRHNA and CDR2 SNTAGT. As DNA, the CDR3 is TGTGCCAGCAGTCCTGACAGATCTAGCACAGATACGCAGTATTTT. Encoded protein: CASSPDRSSTDTQYF.

This sequence joins TRBV5-6 and TRBJ1-1, with 7 bases that match TRBD1. J was trimmed by 3 bases and V by 1 base; bases with no gene match: 6. Germline V gene lookup returns CDR1 SGHDT and CDR2 YYEEEE. The CDR3 loop spans 15 amino acids. The CDR3 DNA follows: TGTGCCAGCAGCTTGTTGGGGCAGGGGGACACTGAAGCTTTCTTT. This encodes CASSLLGQGDTEAFF.

The chain couples TRBV4-1 to TRBJ2-3; 8 bases map to TRBD2. Germline CDR1 is MGHRA and CDR2 is YSYEKL. Trimming at V came to 4 bases and at J to 0 bases, leaving 15 bases not matched to a gene. This CDR3 region has 19 residues. The CDR3 DNA is TGCGCCAGCAGCCTGACCGGGGGGGCGGGCTTCTCTAGCACAGATACGCAGTATTTT. Translation: CASSLTGGAGFSSTDTQYF.

This clonotype turned up a few times. The J gene is TRBJ1-1, the V gene TRBV7-3; a possible D gene is TRBD1 (5 bases). Germline-derived CDR1 and CDR2 are SGHTA and FQGTGA. This CDR3 region has 15 residues. V shed 1 base and J shed 4 bases, with 13 bases lying between them. The CDR3: CASSLMPRGSTEAFF. CDR3 DNA: TGTGCCAGCAGCTTAATGCCCCGGGGCAGCACTGAAGCTTTCTTT.

This clonotype came up once. The rearrangement uses TRBV5-5 and TRBJ2-2; 13 nucleotides match TRBD2. Trimming at V came to 2 bases and at J to 7 bases, leaving 5 bases not matched to a gene. The CDR3 has 16 amino acids. The V gene's germline CDR1 is SGHKS and CDR2 YYEKEE (reference sequence). DNA for the CDR3: TGTGCCAGCAGCTTACTAGCGGGGGGGCGAAACGGGGAGCTGTTTTTT. Translation gives CASSLLAGGRNGELFF.

This clonotype showed up just a few times. The rearrangement links TRBV2 to TRBJ2-5; 8 positions match TRBD2. Trimming cost V 9 bases and J 4 bases; bases outside gene matches: 10. CDR3 length equals 14 residues. CDR1 and CDR2 from the germline V gene are SNHLY and FYNNEI. CDR3 amino acids: CARGAGARRETQYF. CDR3 DNA sequence: TGTGCCAGAGGAGCGGGGGCCCGTCGAGAGACCCAGTACTTC.

J is TRBJ2-2 and V is TRBV18; D is ambiguous. Germline CDR1 and CDR2: KGHSH and LQKENI. Trimming took 3 bases from V and 7 from J, leaving 9 bases between them. The CDR3 has 13 amino acids. For the CDR3, the DNA is TGTGCCAGCTCACCCACCTGGGACGGGGAGCTGTTTTTT. Its translation is CASSPTWDGELFF.

The chain links TRBV14 to TRBJ2-5, with D possibly TRBD2 on 6 matching bases. Germline V gene sequence: CDR1 SGHDN, CDR2 FVKESK. The CDR3 totals 17 residues. Trimming stripped 2 bases from V and 3 bases from J, with 19 bases between. CDR3 sequence: CASSQLVVLGEEETQYF. CDR3 nucleotide sequence: TGTGCCAGCAGCCAACTTGTAGTTTTAGGGGAGGAAGAGACCCAGTACTTC.

This clonotype was seen only a few times. The V call is TRBV10-3, the J call TRBJ1-4, with TRBD1 identical over 9 bases. With V trimmed by 6 bases and J by 4 bases, 3 bases remained unmatched. Germline CDR1 is ENHRY and CDR2 is SYGVKD. This CDR3 comprises 14 residues. The CDR3 DNA is TGTGCCATCAGCTCGACAGGGGGTAATGAAAAACTGTTTTTT. Translation gives CAISSTGGNEKLFF.

This chain uses TRBV4-2 with TRBJ2-3; D may be TRBD1 (5 bases). CDR3 length equals 15 residues. Germline CDR1 reads LGHNA; CDR2 reads YNFKEQ. The ends were cut back, 0 bases at V and 0 bases at J, with 7 bases in the middle. CDR3 protein: CASSQDQGSTDTQYF. For the CDR3, the DNA is TGTGCCAGCAGCCAAGATCAGGGCAGCACAGATACGCAGTATTTT.

This chain connects TRBV3-1 to TRBJ2-3, with 11 bases fitting TRBD2. Germline lookup yields CDR1 LGHDT and CDR2 YNNKEL (reference sequence). There are 16 residues in the CDR3. V was clipped by 3 bases and J by 1 base; unmatched bases: 3. In nucleotides, the CDR3 is TGTGCCAGCAGCCACCGGACTAGCGGGCGCACAGATACGCAGTATTTT. This sequence encodes CASSHRTSGRTDTQYF.

V usage is TRBV4-1 and J usage is TRBJ2-1, with D perhaps matching TRBD1 or TRBD2 (6 bases each). Trimming shortened V by 2 bases and J by 7 bases, and 21 bases separated the two germline ends. CDR1 is MGHRA and CDR2 is YSYEKL in the germline V gene. This CDR3 is built from 17 residues. CDR3 DNA sequence: TGCGCCAGCAGCCAATGGGGGGCTAGTTCCCTCTCAAATGAGCAGTTCTTC. It codes for CASSQWGASSLSNEQFF.

The chain combines TRBV29-1 with TRBJ2-5; D is perhaps TRBD1 (5 bases). There are 14 residues in the CDR3. Germline V lookup: CDR1 SQVTM, CDR2 ANQGSEA. Trimming took off 2 bases at V and 5 bases at J, with 15 bases between the two ends. CDR3 sequence reads: CSVEMGPLGETQYF. In DNA, the CDR3 is TGCAGCGTTGAAATGGGGCCCCTTGGGGAGACCCAGTACTTC.

Written as DNA, the CDR3 is TGCAGTGCCTCACCTCCTCCAGTACATAGCAATCAGCCCCAGCATTTT. Encoded protein: CSASPPPVHSNQPQHF. The chain links TRBV20-1 to TRBJ1-5; the D is unclear. CDR3 length: 16 amino acids. V was cut by 6 bases and J by 0 bases, with 18 bases left in between. Looked up from germline, CDR1 is DFQATT and CDR2 is SNEGSKA (reference sequence).

This clonotype has more than one count but fewer than ten. The chain links TRBV7-2 to TRBJ2-1; the D is unclear. Germline-derived CDR1 and CDR2 are SGHTA and FQGNSA. This CDR3 is built from 15 residues. Trimming took off 5 bases at V and 0 bases at J, with 11 bases between the two ends. CDR3 amino acids: CASSVKPSSYNEQFF. In DNA form, the CDR3 reads TGTGCCAGCAGCGTAAAGCCCAGCTCCTACAATGAGCAGTTCTTC.

This clonotype was seen many times. The DNA for the CDR3 is TGTGCCAGCAGCAGACAGACCGGGACCTACGAGCAGTACTTC. As protein: CASSRQTGTYEQYF. V usage is TRBV7-6 and J usage is TRBJ2-7; D may match TRBD1 or TRBD2 (5 bases each). Germline CDR1 reads SGHVS; CDR2 reads FNYEAQ. The CDR3 loop spans 14 amino acids. V was clipped by 5 bases and J by 2 bases, with 13 bases between them.

V usage is TRBV6-2 or TRBV6-3 and J usage is TRBJ2-1; no clear D gene. Germline V gene lookup returns CDR1 MNHEY and CDR2 SVGEGT. The CDR3 has 12 amino acids. V was pared by 3 bases and J by 5 bases, with 5 bases between. CDR3 nucleotides: TGTGCCAGCAGTTATCAGAACAATGAGCAGTTCTTC. Its translation is CASSYQNNEQFF.

This chain uses TRBV29-1 with TRBJ1-3; D unresolved. Trimming cost V 0 bases and J 4 bases, with 4 bases left between them. The V gene's germline CDR1 is SQVTM and CDR2 ANQGSEA. The CDR3 consists of 12 residues. The DNA of the CDR3 is TGCAGCGTTGAAGAACAGGGAAACACCATATATTTT. This sequence encodes CSVEEQGNTIYF.

This clonotype turned up a few times. The chain recombines TRBV6-5 with TRBJ1-4; D is ambiguous. The germline V and J ends were trimmed by 4 bases and 7 bases, with 13 bases remaining between them. The V gene's germline CDR1 is MNHEY and CDR2 SVGAGI. The CDR3 loop spans 14 amino acids. The DNA for the CDR3 is TGTGCCAGCAGTTTTGAGTCCGTGGGTGAAAAACTGTTTTTT. Its translation: CASSFESVGEKLFF.

This clonotype came up a few times. This chain uses TRBV11-1 with TRBJ2-5, with D possibly called TRBD1 or TRBD2 (5 bases each). Trimming removed 5 bases at V and 1 base at J, with 11 bases between. This CDR3 spans 14 amino acids. CDR1 and CDR2 from the germline V gene are SGHAT and FQDESV (reference sequence). CDR3 nucleotides: TGTGCCAGCAGCCGGGACGGACTCCAAGAGACCCAGTACTTC. It codes for CASSRDGLQETQYF.

This clonotype was recorded a few times. J is TRBJ2-3 and V is TRBV27; 9 nucleotides match TRBD2. CDR3 size: 16 residues. CDR1 is MNHEY, CDR2 SMNVEV, per germline (reference sequence). V was clipped by 3 bases and J by 2 bases; unmatched bases: 6. The CDR3 region has the DNA TGTGCCAGCAGTTTCGGAAGACTAGCGGTCACAGATACGCAGTATTTT. It specifies CASSFGRLAVTDTQYF.

The chain combines TRBV9 with TRBJ1-5, with 9 bases fitting TRBD1. The CDR3 totals 15 residues. Per germline, CDR1 SGDLS and CDR2 YYNGEE. V trimming: 3 bases; J trimming: 3 bases; junction bases outside the gene matches: 4. The CDR3 spells CASSGGTGYNQPQHF. The CDR3 DNA sequence: TGTGCCAGCAGCGGGGGGACAGGGTACAATCAGCCCCAGCATTTT.

This clonotype was seen at least ten times. The chain is built from TRBV18 and TRBJ1-1; tentative D call: TRBD1 (6 bases). Germline CDR1 KGHSH, CDR2 LQKENI. The V gene lost 9 bases and the J gene lost 3 bases, with 14 bases spanning the gap. The length of the CDR3 is 13 residues. CDR3 in amino acids: CASRSGADTEAFF. DNA of the CDR3: TGTGCCAGTCGATCAGGGGCGGACACTGAAGCTTTCTTT.

This chain uses TRBV10-3 with TRBJ2-3; no clear D gene. V was pared by 11 bases and J by 4 bases, with 13 bases between. Per the germline V gene, CDR1 is ENHRY and CDR2 is SYGVKD. The CDR3 has 12 residues. The CDR3 bases are TGTGCCCACGGGCTCAAGGCAGATACGCAGTATTTT. It codes for CAHGLKADTQYF.

The chain links TRBV18 to TRBJ1-1; 10 bases align to TRBD1. Germline CDR1 is KGHSH and CDR2 is LQKENI. V gave up 8 bases and J gave up 7 bases; unmatched junction bases: 7. The CDR3 is 13 amino acids. CDR3 nucleotide sequence: TGTGCCAGCACCACGACAGGGGGCGGTGAAGCTTTCTTT. Amino acid sequence: CASTTTGGGEAFF.